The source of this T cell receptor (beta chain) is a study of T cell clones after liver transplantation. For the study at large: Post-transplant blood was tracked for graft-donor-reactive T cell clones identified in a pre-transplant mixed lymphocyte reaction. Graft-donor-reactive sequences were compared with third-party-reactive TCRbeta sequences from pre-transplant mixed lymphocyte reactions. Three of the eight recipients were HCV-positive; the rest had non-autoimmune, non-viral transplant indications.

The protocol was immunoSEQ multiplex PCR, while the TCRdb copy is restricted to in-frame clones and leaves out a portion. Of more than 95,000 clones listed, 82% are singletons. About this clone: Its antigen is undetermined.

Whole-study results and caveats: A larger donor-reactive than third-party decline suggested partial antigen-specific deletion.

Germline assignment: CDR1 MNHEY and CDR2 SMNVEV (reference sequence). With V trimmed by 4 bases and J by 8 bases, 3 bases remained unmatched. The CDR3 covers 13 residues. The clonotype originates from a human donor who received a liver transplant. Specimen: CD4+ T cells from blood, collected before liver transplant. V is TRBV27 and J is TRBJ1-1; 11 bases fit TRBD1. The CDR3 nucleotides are TGTGCCAGCAGTTATGGGACAGGGGGAGAAGCTTTCTTT. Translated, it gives CASSYGTGGEAFF.